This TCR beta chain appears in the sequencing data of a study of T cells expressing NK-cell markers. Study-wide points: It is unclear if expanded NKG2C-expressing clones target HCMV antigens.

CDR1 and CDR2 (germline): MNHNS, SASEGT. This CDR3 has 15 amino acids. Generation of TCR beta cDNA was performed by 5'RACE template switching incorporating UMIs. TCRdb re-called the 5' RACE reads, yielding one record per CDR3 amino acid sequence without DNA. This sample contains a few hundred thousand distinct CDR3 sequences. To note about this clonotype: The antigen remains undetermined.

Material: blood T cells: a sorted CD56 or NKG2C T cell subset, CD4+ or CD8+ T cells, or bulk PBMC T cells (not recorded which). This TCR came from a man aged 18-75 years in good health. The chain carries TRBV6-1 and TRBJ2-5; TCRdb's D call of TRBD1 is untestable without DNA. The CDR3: CASSEDRGPRETQYF.